This T cell receptor beta chain was sequenced in a study of blood T cell repertoires in COVID-19. As for the study in general: Italy, Spain and the United States were the sources of the convalescent and acute COVID-19 samples. The analysed material was cDNA or gDNA that came from T cells, B-cell-depleted T cells, or PBMCs.

The CDR3 totals 16 residues. With 2 bases clipped from V and 1 base from J, the junction kept 1 base outside the gene matches. Germline V gene sequence: CDR1 MNHEY, CDR2 SVGAGI. As handled by the study authors: Cell counts per sample came from amplifying reference gene primers. Profiling relied on immunoSEQ multiplex PCR, and the TCRdb table lists in-frame clones only, not all of them. Clone size and the V and J calls come from that table; the DNA yielded D and trimming. The table shows roughly 190,000 clones, with about 88% occurring only once. Sequenced input: peripheral blood. The sequence derives from a woman aged 40 to 50 who had recovered from COVID-19. The J gene is TRBJ2-7, the V gene TRBV6-5; 14 nucleotides line up with TRBD2. The CDR3 bases are TGTGCCAGCAGTTACGGGACTAGCGGGAGTTCCTACGAGCAGTACTTC. It codes for CASSYGTSGSSYEQYF.